These 2 T cell receptor beta chains originate from one sample sequenced in a study of T and B cells in COVID-19 patients. TRB rearrangements were amplified by multiplex PCR with BIOMED2 TRB-A/B primers. TCRdb called the multiplex PCR reads again in MiXCR, with one record for every CDR3 protein. The sample holds 8,000 or so distinct CDR3 sequences, 35% to 50% seen once. Each TRB amplification used roughly 220-550 ng of genomic DNA from blood. Sequenced material: blood. These receptors originate from a human donor who had recovered from COVID-19.

In regard to this clonotype: A read error may produce the germline difference seen at one junction end. V is TRBV19 and J is TRBJ2-6, with D possibly being TRBD1 or TRBD2 (5 bases each). Looked up from germline, CDR1 is LNHDA and CDR2 is SQIVND (reference sequence). The CDR3 totals 16 residues. The CDR3 here is CASSIRGVPGTNVLTF. The CDR3 DNA follows: TGTGCCAGTAGTATAAGAGGGGTCCCTGGGACCAACGTCCTGACTTTC.

In the case of this clonotype: A read error is possible here, since a much larger clone lies one base away. This rearrangement joins TRBV27 to TRBJ2-1; no definite D call. In germline, CDR1 is MNHEY, CDR2 SMNVEV (reference sequence). CDR3 length: 14 amino acids. The V gene lost 5 bases and the J gene lost 4 bases, with 12 bases spanning the gap. CDR3 nucleotides: TGTGCCAGCAGTAAAGGAGAAGGGTACAATGAGCAGTTCTTC. Its translation: CASSKGEGYNEQFF.